The 3 T cell receptor beta chains in this list originate from one sample, sequenced in a study of T-cell reconstitution after alpha-beta-depleted transplantation in children (TCRdb year 2016). In light of the paper, this sample's treatment or condition label describes: allogeneic hematopoietic cell transplantation with graft depleted of TCRalphabeta T cells and CD19 B cells. Libraries were built with PCR. TCRdb names Illumina HiSeq 2500 as the instrument used. Molecular barcoding was employed in the preparation of TCR libraries, with unique molecular identifiers being used to normalize TCRbeta repertoire quantification. The public sequencing data were trimmed at Q25 with fastp and processed into clonotypes with MiXCR by TCRdb, which kept only in-frame beta chains. A single entry per CDR3 protein holds the most common genes and DNA from its merged rows. The sample contains under 450,000 distinct CDR3 sequences, 15% to 20% of them found a single time. Together, the top ten hold 25% to 35% of the sample.

Source: PBMCs, mostly from graft donor cells, taken 360 days after TCRalphabeta/CD19-depleted stem cell transplant. The receptors shown here come from a boy under three years old who had a stem cell transplant for Wiskott-Aldrich syndrome, so the T cells may come from the graft donor.

The V gene is TRBV7-9, the J gene TRBJ2-7; D call uncertain. The CDR3 consists of 14 residues. V lost 2 bases, J lost 1 base, and 9 bases lay in between. CDR1 SEHNR and CDR2 FQNEAQ come from the germline V gene (reference sequence). CDR3 in DNA: TGTGCCAGCAGCTTAAGCGTGACATCCTACGAGCAGTACTTC. Protein sequence: CASSLSVTSYEQYF.

This clonotype was seen a handful of times. The V call is TRBV5-1, the J call TRBJ2-4; 8 positions match TRBD2. The CDR3 is 17 residues long. V lost 1 base to trimming and J lost 4 bases; unmatched junction nucleotides: 10. From germline, CDR1 is SGHRS and CDR2 YFSETQ. The DNA of the CDR3 is TGCGCCAGCAGCTTGTGGGCTAGCGGGCCTGGTAAAAACATTCAGTACTTC. Translation gives CASSLWASGPGKNIQYF.

The gene calls are TRBV7-9 and TRBJ1-1; D is perhaps TRBD1 (5 bases). The CDR3 sequence is 12 residues long. With 7 bases removed from V and 10 bases from J, the gap between germline ends came to 16 bases. From germline, CDR1 is SEHNR and CDR2 FQNEAQ (reference sequence). DNA for the CDR3: TGTGCCAGCATCACATTTACGGGGGGAGCTTTCTTT. Protein: CASITFTGGAFF.